This T cell receptor (beta chain) stems from a study of blood T cell repertoires in COVID-19. V was pared by 5 bases and J by 3 bases, with 11 bases of the junction left unmatched. The germline V gene has CDR1 KGHDR and CDR2 SFDVKD. The CDR3 extends over 17 amino acids. This table comes from immunoSEQ multiplex PCR, and its TCRdb copy is limited to in-frame clones, with some not included. In the table there are 220,000 or so clones, 88% of which are singletons. The sequencing input was PBMCs or T cells enriched from blood (not recorded which). This clonotype was obtained from a woman aged 50 to 60 with acute COVID-19. V and J are TRBV24-1 and TRBJ2-1; 8 bases are a match to TRBD2. The CDR3 DNA follows: TGTGCCACCAGTGCCGTCGTCTCCAGCGGGAGCTACAATGAGCAGTTCTTC. This sequence encodes CATSAVVSSGSYNEQFF.